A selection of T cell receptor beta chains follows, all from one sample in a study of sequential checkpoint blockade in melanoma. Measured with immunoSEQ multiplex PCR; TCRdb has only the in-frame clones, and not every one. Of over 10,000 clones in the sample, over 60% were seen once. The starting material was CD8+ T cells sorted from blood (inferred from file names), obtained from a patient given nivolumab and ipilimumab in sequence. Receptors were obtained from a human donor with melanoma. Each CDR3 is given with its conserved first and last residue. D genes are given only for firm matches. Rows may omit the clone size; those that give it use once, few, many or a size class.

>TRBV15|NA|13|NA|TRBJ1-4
CATSRPQAEKLFF
TGTGCCACCAGCCGTCCTCAGGCGGAAAAACTGTTTTTT
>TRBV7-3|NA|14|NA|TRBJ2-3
CASSPLPGSDTQYF
TGTGCCAGCAGCCCCTTACCCGGGTCCGATACGCAGTATTTT
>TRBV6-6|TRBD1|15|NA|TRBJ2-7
CASSYSGTGGYEQYF
TGTGCCAGCAGTTACTCTGGGACAGGAGGTTACGAGCAGTACTTC
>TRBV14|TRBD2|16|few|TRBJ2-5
CASSQDSLAGAETQYF
TGTGCCAGCAGCCAAGACTCCCTAGCGGGAGCTGAGACCCAGTACTTC
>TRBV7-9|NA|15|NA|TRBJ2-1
CASSFVGGTYNEQFF
TGTGCCAGCAGCTTTGTCGGCGGGACGTACAATGAGCAGTTCTTC
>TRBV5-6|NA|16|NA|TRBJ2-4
CASSSRFGFAKNIQYF
TGTGCCAGCAGCTCCCGTTTCGGGTTTGCCAAAAACATTCAGTACTTC
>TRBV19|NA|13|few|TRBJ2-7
CASSEGQGNEQYF
TGTGCCAGTAGTGAGGGCCAGGGGAACGAGCAGTACTTC
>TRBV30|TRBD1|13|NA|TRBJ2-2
CAWGDRGTGELFF
TGTGCCTGGGGGGACAGGGGAACCGGGGAGCTGTTTTTT
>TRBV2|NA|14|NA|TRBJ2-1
CANSAGPGGGEQFF
TGTGCCAACTCAGCGGGACCGGGGGGCGGGGAGCAGTTCTTC
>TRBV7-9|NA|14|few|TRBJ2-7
CASSLVRHPYEQYF
TGTGCCAGCAGCTTAGTACGACATCCCTACGAGCAGTACTTC
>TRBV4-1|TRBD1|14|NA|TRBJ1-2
CASSQRTGDYGYTF
TGCGCCAGCAGCCAGCGAACAGGGGACTATGGCTACACCTTC
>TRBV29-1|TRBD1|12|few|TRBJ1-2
CSVGQGVYGYTF
TGCAGCGTGGGACAGGGAGTCTATGGCTACACCTTC
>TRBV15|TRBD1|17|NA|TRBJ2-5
CATSRDNDRGTIETQYF
TGTGCCACCAGCAGAGATAATGACAGGGGCACCATAGAGACCCAGTACTTC
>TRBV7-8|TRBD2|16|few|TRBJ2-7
CASSLARTSSFYEQYF
TGTGCCAGCAGCTTAGCAAGGACTAGCTCTTTCTACGAGCAGTACTTC
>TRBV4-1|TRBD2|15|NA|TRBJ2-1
CASSRTSGGYNEQFF
TGCGCCAGCAGCCGGACTAGCGGGGGGTACAATGAGCAGTTCTTC
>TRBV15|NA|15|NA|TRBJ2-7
CATSRDFEGPYEQYF
TGTGCCACCAGCAGAGATTTCGAGGGCCCCTACGAGCAGTACTTC
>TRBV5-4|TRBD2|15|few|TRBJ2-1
CASSGGLAGGNEQFF
TGTGCCAGCAGCGGGGGACTAGCGGGAGGGAATGAGCAGTTCTTC
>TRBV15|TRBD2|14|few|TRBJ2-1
CATRGTSGDNEQFF
TGTGCCACCAGGGGGACTAGCGGGGATAATGAGCAGTTCTTC
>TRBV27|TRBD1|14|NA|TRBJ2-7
CASSSWDRDYEQYF
TGTGCCAGCAGTTCATGGGACAGGGACTACGAGCAGTACTTC
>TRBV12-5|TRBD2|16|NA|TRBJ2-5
CASGLATSGTAETQYF
TGTGCTAGTGGTTTGGCCACTAGCGGGACCGCAGAGACCCAGTACTTC
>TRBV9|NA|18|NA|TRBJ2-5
CASSPPLGLAGYQETQYF
TGTGCCAGCAGCCCTCCCCTAGGGCTAGCAGGTTACCAAGAGACCCAGTACTTC
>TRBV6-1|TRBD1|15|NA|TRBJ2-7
CASRVGGQGTYEQYF
TGTGCCAGCCGGGTGGGGGGACAGGGGACCTACGAGCAGTACTTC
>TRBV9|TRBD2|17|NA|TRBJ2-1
CASSEQGLAGGGHEQFF
TGTGCCAGCAGCGAGCAGGGACTAGCGGGAGGGGGACATGAGCAGTTCTTC
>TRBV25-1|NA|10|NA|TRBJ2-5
CASSIQIQYF
TGTGCCAGCAGTATCCAGATCCAGTACTTC
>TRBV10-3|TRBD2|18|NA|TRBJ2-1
CAISELLPGLASWNEQFF
TGTGCCATCAGTGAGTTACTCCCGGGACTAGCGTCTTGGAATGAGCAGTTCTTC
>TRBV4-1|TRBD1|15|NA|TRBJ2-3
CASSYRGKDADTQYF
TGCGCCAGCAGCTACAGGGGAAAGGACGCAGATACGCAGTATTTT
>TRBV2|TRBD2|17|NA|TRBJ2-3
CARTERLAGVFTDTQYF
TGTGCCAGGACGGAGAGACTAGCGGGAGTGTTCACAGATACGCAGTATTTT
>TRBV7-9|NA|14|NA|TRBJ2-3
CASSYRLAEDTQYF
TGTGCCAGCAGCTATCGACTCGCGGAGGATACGCAGTATTTT
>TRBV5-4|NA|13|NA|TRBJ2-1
CASSDSSANEQFF
TGTGCCAGCAGCGACTCTAGCGCAAATGAGCAGTTCTTC
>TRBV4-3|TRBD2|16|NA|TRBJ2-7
CASSQDELAGGYEQYF
TGCGCCAGCAGCCAAGATGAACTAGCGGGGGGATACGAGCAGTACTTC
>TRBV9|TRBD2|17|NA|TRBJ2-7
CASSVGVGLAGSYEQYF
TGTGCCAGCAGCGTAGGAGTAGGCCTAGCGGGATCCTACGAGCAGTACTTC
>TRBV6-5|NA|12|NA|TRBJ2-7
CASSYSGGEQYF
TGTGCCAGCAGTTACTCGGGGGGCGAGCAGTACTTC
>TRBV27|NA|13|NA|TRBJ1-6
CASSFNRDSPLHF
TGTGCCAGCAGTTTCAACAGGGACTCACCCCTCCACTTT
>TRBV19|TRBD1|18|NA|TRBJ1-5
CASNTGQGRGYSNQPQHF
TGTGCCAGTAACACGGGACAGGGAAGGGGCTATAGCAATCAGCCCCAGCATTTT